These T cell receptor beta chains were read from a single sample in a study of OX40 agonist ivuxolimab in advanced cancers. The repertoire was sequenced with immunoSEQ multiplex PCR; TCRdb's copy has only in-frame clones and lacks some. The profile shows approximately 51,000 clones, about 80% of them singletons. The sequencing here drew on CD4+ or CD8+ T cells sorted from blood, taken in a trial of the OX40 agonist ivuxolimab. The receptor source for this set is an adult with an advanced solid tumor such as melanoma, head and neck, liver or kidney cancer. Both conserved end residues are part of each CDR3. Each record gives: D gene, J gene, clone size, V gene, CDR3 DNA, CDR3 protein. The D gene is left open where the match is weak. The size field is filled for only some rows; it gives once, few, many or a size class.

d_call: NA
j_call: TRBJ1-5
clone_size: NA
v_call: TRBV6-6
cdr3_nt: TGTGCCAGCAGGAGAGGGGGGGAGAATCAGCCCCAGCATTTT
cdr3_aa: CASRRGGENQPQHF

d_call: NA
j_call: TRBJ1-1
clone_size: NA
v_call: TRBV7-6
cdr3_nt: TGTGCCAGCAAGAAATGGGGGGCCACTGAAGCTTTCTTT
cdr3_aa: CASKKWGATEAFF

d_call: NA
j_call: TRBJ2-7
clone_size: NA
v_call: TRBV13
cdr3_nt: TGTGCCAGCAGGCGAGCCGGGACGGGGATCTCCTACGAGCAGTACTTC
cdr3_aa: CASRRAGTGISYEQYF

d_call: NA
j_call: TRBJ1-4
clone_size: once
v_call: TRBV5-4
cdr3_nt: TGTGCCAGCAGTCCCGGTCTTGCAACTAATGAAAAACTGTTTTTT
cdr3_aa: CASSPGLATNEKLFF

d_call: NA
j_call: TRBJ1-1
clone_size: NA
v_call: TRBV2
cdr3_nt: TGTGCCAGCAGTGAGAGTCCCCTCCGAGGGAAAGCTGAAGCTTTCTTT
cdr3_aa: CASSESPLRGKAEAFF

d_call: TRBD1
j_call: TRBJ2-5
clone_size: NA
v_call: TRBV5-4
cdr3_nt: TGTGCCAGCAGCCCGGGGCCGGACAGGGTACAAGAGACCCAGTACTTC
cdr3_aa: CASSPGPDRVQETQYF

d_call: NA
j_call: TRBJ2-2
clone_size: NA
v_call: TRBV27
cdr3_nt: TGTGCCAGCAGGGGGGACATAAACACCGGGGAGCTGTTTTTT
cdr3_aa: CASRGDINTGELFF

d_call: TRBD1
j_call: TRBJ2-6
clone_size: NA
v_call: TRBV7-2
cdr3_nt: TGTGCCAGCAGCTCCTCAGGGGGAGCCTCTGGGGCCAACGTCCTGACTTTC
cdr3_aa: CASSSSGGASGANVLTF

d_call: NA
j_call: TRBJ2-7
clone_size: once
v_call: TRBV18
cdr3_nt: TGTGCCAGCTCACCTGACCTAGTTTCCTACGAGCAGTACTTC
cdr3_aa: CASSPDLVSYEQYF

d_call: NA
j_call: TRBJ2-7
clone_size: NA
v_call: TRBV6-6
cdr3_nt: TGTGCCAGCAGTTACTCCGGGGGCTCCTACGAGCAGTACTTC
cdr3_aa: CASSYSGGSYEQYF

d_call: TRBD2
j_call: TRBJ2-1
clone_size: many
v_call: TRBV7-3
cdr3_nt: TGTGCCAGCAGCTTAATGACACTAGCGGGACGAGGCCGCAGTGAGCAGTTCTTC
cdr3_aa: CASSLMTLAGRGRSEQFF